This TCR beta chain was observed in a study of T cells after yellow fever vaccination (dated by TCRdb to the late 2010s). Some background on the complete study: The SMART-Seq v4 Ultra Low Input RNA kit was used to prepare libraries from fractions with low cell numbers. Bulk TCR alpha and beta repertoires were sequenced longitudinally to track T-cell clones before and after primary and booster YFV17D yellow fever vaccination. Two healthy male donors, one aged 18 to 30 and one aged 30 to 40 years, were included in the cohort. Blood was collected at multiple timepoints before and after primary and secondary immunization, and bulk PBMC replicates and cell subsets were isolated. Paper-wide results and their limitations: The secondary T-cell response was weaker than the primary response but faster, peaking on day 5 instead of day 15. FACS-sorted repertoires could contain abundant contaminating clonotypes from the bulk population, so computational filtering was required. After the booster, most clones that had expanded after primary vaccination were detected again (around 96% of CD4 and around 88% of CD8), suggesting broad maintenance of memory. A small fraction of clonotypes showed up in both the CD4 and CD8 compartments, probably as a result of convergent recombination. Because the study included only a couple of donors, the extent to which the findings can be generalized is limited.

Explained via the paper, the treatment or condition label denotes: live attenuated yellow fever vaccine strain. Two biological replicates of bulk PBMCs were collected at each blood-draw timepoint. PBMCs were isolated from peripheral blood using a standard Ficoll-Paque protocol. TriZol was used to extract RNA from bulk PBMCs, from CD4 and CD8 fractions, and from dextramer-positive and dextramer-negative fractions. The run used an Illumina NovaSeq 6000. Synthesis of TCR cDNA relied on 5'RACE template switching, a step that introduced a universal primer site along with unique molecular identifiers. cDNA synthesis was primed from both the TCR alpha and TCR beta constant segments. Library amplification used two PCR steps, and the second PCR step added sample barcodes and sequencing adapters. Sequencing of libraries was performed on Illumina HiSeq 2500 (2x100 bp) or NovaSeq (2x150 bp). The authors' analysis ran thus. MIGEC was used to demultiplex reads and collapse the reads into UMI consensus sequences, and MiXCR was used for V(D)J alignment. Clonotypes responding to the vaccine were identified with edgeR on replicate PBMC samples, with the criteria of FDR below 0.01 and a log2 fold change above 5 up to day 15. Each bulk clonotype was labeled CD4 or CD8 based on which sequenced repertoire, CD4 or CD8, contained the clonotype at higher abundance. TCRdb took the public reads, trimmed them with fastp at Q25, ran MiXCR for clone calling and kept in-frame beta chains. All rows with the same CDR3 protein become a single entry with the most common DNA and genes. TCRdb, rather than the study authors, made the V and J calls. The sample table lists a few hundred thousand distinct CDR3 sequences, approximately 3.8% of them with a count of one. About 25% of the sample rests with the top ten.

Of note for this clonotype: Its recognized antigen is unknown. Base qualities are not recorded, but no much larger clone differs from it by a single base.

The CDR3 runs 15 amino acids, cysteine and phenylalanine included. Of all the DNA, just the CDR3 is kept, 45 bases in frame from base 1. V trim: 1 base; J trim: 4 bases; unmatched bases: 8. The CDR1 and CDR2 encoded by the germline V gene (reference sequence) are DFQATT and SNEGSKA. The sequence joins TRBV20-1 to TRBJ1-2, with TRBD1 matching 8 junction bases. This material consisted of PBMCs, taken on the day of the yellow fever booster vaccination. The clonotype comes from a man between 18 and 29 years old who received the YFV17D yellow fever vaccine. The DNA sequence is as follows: TGCAGTGCTAGAGTCGACGCGACAGGGGTCTATGGCTACACCTTC. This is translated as CSARVDATGVYGYTF.